The sequence of this T cell receptor beta chain was determined in a study of T cells in Graves' hyperthyroidism and ophthalmopathy. Study context: It was at initial diagnosis, before any treatment, that peripheral blood was collected. Findings of the study overall: Patients with ophthalmopathy were separated from those with stable hyperthyroidism by a 13 V-J model. The model identified upcoming ophthalmopathy a median approximately six months ahead of onset.

TCR beta CDR3 regions were amplified from RNA. With the HTBI primer set, the TCR CDR3 went through a first round of RT-PCR. In TCRdb, the multiplex PCR reads were re-called with MiXCR into one record per CDR3 protein. The data contain about 350,000 distinct CDR3 sequences, roughly 20% of them seen just once; the ten biggest clones take up roughly 16%. Remarks on this clonotype: Antigen specificity is unknown.

Diagnoses were made from clinical symptoms, serum measures (thyroxine and TRAb), thyroid ultrasound and orbital computed tomography. V lost 6 bases and J lost 4, with 12 bases in between. The germline V gene encodes CDR1 MDHEN and CDR2 SYDVKM. CDR3 length: 13 residues. Sequences were obtained from blood. The genes are TRBV28 and TRBJ1-2; D may be TRBD1 (6 bases). The receptor was derived from a woman aged 40 to 55 with Graves' ophthalmopathy. In nucleotides, the CDR3 is TGTGCCAGCAGCACGGGACACGGCTATGGCTACACCTTC. The encoded protein is CASSTGHGYGYTF.